This T cell receptor (beta chain) appears in the sequencing data of a study of cytotoxic CD8 clonotypes in ibrutinib-treated CLL. Study-wide background: Mean yields were 255,043 productive templates and tens of thousands of productive rearrangements per sample. Findings and caveats of the study: Rare overall, public clonotypes shrank or held steady under therapy. The clonality went up when patients responded to ibrutinib and dropped back toward baseline at progression.

The CDR3 consists of 15 residues. CDR1 is MNHEY and CDR2 is SVGAGI in the germline V gene. Trimming pared 5 bases from V and 1 base from J, leaving 11 bases between. On this clone: Its antigen remains unknown.

The protocol was immunoSEQ multiplex PCR, while the TCRdb copy is restricted to in-frame clones and leaves out a portion. The sample has about 140,000 clones, more than 85% seen once. The rearrangement links TRBV6-5 to TRBJ2-2; TRBD2 might be the D (5 bases). The material sequenced was PBMCs, taken after 12 months of ibrutinib treatment. The receptor comes from a human donor with chronic lymphocytic leukemia. The CDR3 coding sequence is TGTGCCAGCAGTGCGGGTCAGGAGAACACCGGGGAGCTGTTTTTT. It yields the protein CASSAGQENTGELFF.